A single sample gave rise to the 20 T cell receptor beta chains below, sequenced in a study of the immune and genomic landscape of osteosarcoma. This table comes from immunoSEQ multiplex PCR, and its TCRdb copy is limited to in-frame clones, with some not included. The data hold 950 to 1,100 clones, with roughly three fifths observed a single time. The sequencing sample was made of tumor tissue from a local recurrence in the femur. All receptors come from a man aged 65 to 79 with osteosarcoma.

This clone is classed as large (0.1 to 1%). This chain joins TRBV12-2 and TRBJ2-7; TRBD1 reflects the table's D call only, with no check against the DNA. TRBV12-2 is a pseudogene segment. CDR3 length: 14 amino acids. Here the CDR3 reads CASRTIDTSYEQYF. The CDR3 DNA is TGTGCAAGTCGCACCATTGACACATCCTACGAGCAGTACTTC.

This clone turned up a few times. The chain couples TRBV11-1 to TRBJ1-1, with 11 bases fitting TRBD1. Germline CDR1 is SGHAT and CDR2 is FQDESV (reference sequence). Trimming removed 1 base from V and 5 bases from J; junction bases left unmatched: 0. The CDR3 length is 14 residues. The CDR3 reads CASSLGDRGTEAFF. As DNA, the CDR3 is TGTGCCAGCAGCTTAGGGGACAGGGGGACTGAAGCTTTCTTT. Together with reference TRBV11-1 and TRBJ1-1, the CDR3 gives the full variable domain: EAEVAQSPRYKITEKSQAVAFWCDPISGHATLYWYRQILGQGPELLVQFQDESVVDDSQLPKDRFSAERLKGVDSTLKIQPAELGDSAMYLCASSLGDRGTEAFFGQGTRLTVV.

This clone was observed once. The chain combines TRBV11-2 with TRBJ2-3; unclear D gene. The germline gives CDR1 SGHAT, CDR2 FQNNGV. CDR3 length equals 12 residues. Trimming took 3 bases from V and 1 from J, leaving 2 bases between them. This CDR3 reads CASSFGTDTQYF. The CDR3 DNA is TGTGCCAGCAGCTTTGGCACAGATACGCAGTATTTT.

In regard to this clone: It may be a read error: a sequence one base away is much more abundant. In DNA form, the CDR3 reads TGCGCAAGTCGCACCATTGACACATCCTACGAGCAGTACTTC. Translating gives CASRTIDTSYEQYF. The chain joins TRBV12-2 to TRBJ2-5; the table names TRBD1, a call not compared with the DNA. The end of the DNA aligns better with TRBJ2-7, so the J call may be wrong. TRBV12-2 is a known pseudogene. This CDR3 has 14 residues.

The rearrangement uses TRBV5-1 and TRBJ1-4, with a weak D call TRBD1 (5 bases). Germline V gene sequence: CDR1 SGHRS, CDR2 YFSETQ. Trimming left V 0 bases short and J 7 bases short, with 7 bases between. The CDR3 totals 13 residues. In DNA form, the CDR3 reads TGCGCCAGCAGCTTGGGGAGGGGTGAAAAACTGTTTTTT. Encoded protein: CASSLGRGEKLFF. Filled out from reference TRBV5-1 and TRBJ1-4, the complete variable domain reads KAGVTQTPRYLIKTRGQQVTLSCSPISGHRSVSWYQQTPGQGLQFLFEYFSETQRNKGNFPGRFSGRQFSNSRSEMNVSTLELGDSALYLCASSLGRGEKLFFGSGTQLSVL.

J is TRBJ1-1 and V is TRBV5-8; a weak D match, TRBD1 (5 bases). The CDR3 has 15 amino acids. V gave up 3 bases and J gave up 0 bases, with 12 bases separating them. CDR1 and CDR2 from the germline V gene are SGHTS and YDEGEE. CDR3 DNA sequence: TGTGCCAGCAGCTGGGGGGGACTGGTGAACACTGAAGCTTTCTTT. Its protein is CASSWGGLVNTEAFF.

The gene calls are TRBV5-8 and TRBJ1-4, with a tentative D call TRBD1 (6 bases). The CDR3 length is 16 residues. Germline V gives CDR1 SGHTS, CDR2 YDEGEE. Trimming removed 0 bases at V and 8 bases at J, with 17 bases between. For the CDR3, the DNA is TGTGCCAGCAGCTTGGGATTGGAGACCGGGGGCGAAAAACTGTTTTTT. Protein: CASSLGLETGGEKLFF.

The chain couples TRBV5-6 to TRBJ1-2; unclear D gene. CDR1 and CDR2 from the germline V gene are SGHDT and YYEEEE. Trimming stripped 0 bases from V and 2 bases from J, with 8 bases between. This CDR3 region has 14 residues. Written as DNA, the CDR3 is TGTGCCAGCAGCTTGGTGGCAGGAAACTATGGCTACACCTTC. The encoded protein is CASSLVAGNYGYTF.

The CDR3 sequence: CASEADYEQYF. DNA for the CDR3: TGTGCCTCAGAGGCTGACTACGAGCAGTACTTC. The chain joins TRBV10-3 to TRBJ2-7, with unresolved D. Germline CDR1 and CDR2: ENHRY and SYGVKD. The germline V and J ends were trimmed by 11 bases and 3 bases, with 11 bases remaining between them. The CDR3 covers 11 residues.

This chain uses TRBV27 with TRBJ2-5; 8 nucleotides match TRBD1. The CDR3 contains 16 residues. Germline CDR1 and CDR2: MNHEY and SMNVEV (reference sequence). Trimming removed 2 bases from V and 1 base from J; junction bases left unmatched: 6. As DNA, the CDR3 is TGTGCCAGCAGTTTAGGACAGGGCACGATCCAAGAGACCCAGTACTTC. Translated, it gives CASSLGQGTIQETQYF.

The rearrangement joins TRBV19 to TRBJ2-5, with D uncertain. Germline V gives CDR1 LNHDA, CDR2 SQIVND (reference sequence). V lost 1 base to trimming and J lost 3 bases, with 12 bases between them. This CDR3 region has 15 residues. This chain's CDR3 is CASSIGQVTEETQYF. CDR3 nucleotide sequence: TGTGCCAGTAGTATAGGGCAGGTCACCGAAGAGACCCAGTACTTC. Full variable domain (missing parts from reference TRBV19 and TRBJ2-5): DGGITQSPKYLFRKEGQNVTLSCEQNLNHDAMYWYRQDPGQGLRLIYYSQIVNDFQKGDIAEGYSVSREKKESFPLTVTSAQKNPTAFYLCASSIGQVTEETQYFGPGTRLLVL.

The chain employs TRBV7-9 and TRBJ1-2; tentative D call: TRBD1 (5 bases). This CDR3 spans 13 amino acids. Trimming removed 1 base from V and 5 bases from J, with 8 bases in between. Germline loops: CDR1 SEHNR, CDR2 FQNEAQ (reference sequence). The CDR3 coding sequence is TGTGCCAGCAGCTTAGAGGGGCGGTATGGCTACACCTTC. It encodes CASSLEGRYGYTF.

The gene calls are TRBV23-1 and TRBJ1-1, with D unclear. TRBV23-1 is an ORF, with its function uncertain. The germline V and J ends were trimmed by 0 bases and 6 bases, with 20 bases remaining between them. The CDR3 runs to 17 residues. In DNA, the CDR3 is TGCGCCAGCAGTCAATCCACAAAAGCGCCCTGGAAGCCTGAAGCTTTCTTT. It encodes CASSQSTKAPWKPEAFF.

This clone is judged large. This sequence joins TRBV19 and TRBJ1-2; 7 bases agree with TRBD1. V shed 4 bases, J shed 3 bases, and the junction held 8 bases outside the gene matches. The CDR3 covers 15 residues. The V gene's germline CDR1 is LNHDA and CDR2 SQIVND (reference sequence). CDR3 sequence (DNA): TGTGCCAGTAGTAGCCACCGGGACAGCTACTATGGCTACACCTTC. This encodes CASSSHRDSYYGYTF.

The chain carries TRBV27 and TRBJ1-2, with D hard to call. CDR1 and CDR2 from the germline V gene are MNHEY and SMNVEV (reference sequence). V gave up 10 bases and J gave up 0 bases, with 6 bases separating them. This CDR3 is 11 amino acids long. The CDR3 is CATGANYGYTF. CDR3 in DNA: TGTGCCACCGGAGCTAACTATGGCTACACCTTC.

The DNA of the CDR3 is TGTGCCTGGAGCCCGGGACAGGGTTACGCTGAAGCTTTCTTT. The encoded protein is CAWSPGQGYAEAFF. V gene TRBV30 combines with J gene TRBJ1-1; TRBD1 agrees at 9 bases. The CDR3 has 14 residues. CDR1 and CDR2 (germline): GTSNPN, SVGIG (reference sequence). Germline trimming cut 3 bases from V and 6 bases from J; bases unmatched to any gene: 8.

V gene TRBV11-2 combines with J gene TRBJ2-1; D may match TRBD1 or TRBD2 (6 bases each). The V gene's germline CDR1 is SGHAT and CDR2 FQNNGV. CDR3 length: 17 residues. Trimming shortened V by 0 bases and J by 4 bases, and 16 bases separated the two germline ends. CDR3 region: CASSLDVGGPMYNEQFF. CDR3 nucleotide sequence: TGTGCCAGCAGCTTAGACGTAGGGGGGCCTATGTACAATGAGCAGTTCTTC.

V and J are TRBV5-1 and TRBJ1-4, with 9 bases matching TRBD1. J gave up 3 bases and V 4 bases, and 4 bases lay outside the gene matches. The CDR3 is 15 residues long. CDR1 is SGHRS and CDR2 is YFSETQ in the germline V gene. CDR3: CASSIYRGPNEKLFF. CDR3 coding DNA: TGCGCCAGCAGCATTTACAGGGGGCCTAATGAAAAACTGTTTTTT.

CDR3 nucleotides: TGTGCTAGTGGTTTGGTGAATGAGCAGTTCTTC. Translating gives CASGLVNEQFF. This chain uses TRBV12-5 with TRBJ2-1; no definite D call. CDR1 and CDR2 (germline): LGHNT, FRNRAP. Trimming left V 0 bases short and J 7 bases short, with 1 base between. The CDR3 is 11 amino acids.

The gene calls are TRBV7-9 and TRBJ1-5; no reliable D call. CDR1 is SEHNR and CDR2 is FQNEAQ in the germline V gene (reference sequence). Trimming stripped 5 bases from V and 3 bases from J, with 8 bases between. The CDR3 extends over 13 amino acids. CDR3 DNA: TGTGCCAGCAGCGTCGACCTCAATCAGCCCCAGCATTTT. This encodes CASSVDLNQPQHF.